What follows are 15 T cell receptor beta chains derived from one specimen sequenced in a study of T cells in localized non-small cell lung cancer (dated by TCRdb to 2018 to 2020). Library construction relied on the immunoSEQ multiplex PCR assay. What TCRdb holds here is the immuneACCESS table cut down to in-frame rearrangements. Part of the clones is not present; checked against another copy, under half of the missing clones reflect an unresolved V gene, and the others are unexplained. The sample table records over a thousand clones; approximately 20% of these occur just once. Together, the top ten hold around 25% of the sample. Sequencing was performed on lung tumor tissue, taken before any cancer treatment. The receptors shown here come from a male donor at least 60 years old with stage III lung adenocarcinoma.

The chain has TRBV19 and TRBJ1-5, with a weak D call TRBD1 (6 bases). The germline CDR1 and CDR2 sequences are LNHDA and SQIVND (reference sequence). This CDR3 spans 18 amino acids. V was cut by 0 bases and J by 3 bases, with 18 bases left in between. Here the CDR3 reads CASSIDVQGPLNNQPQHF. The CDR3 DNA is TGTGCCAGTAGTATAGATGTCCAGGGGCCTTTAAACAATCAGCCCCAGCATTTT.

This chain uses TRBV11-3 with TRBJ1-1; the match to TRBD1 covers 9 bases. After removal of 6 bases from V and 0 bases from J, the junction contained 5 bases not matched to a gene. The CDR3 length is 15 residues. Germline CDR1 and CDR2: SGHNT and YENEEA. CDR3 nucleotides: TGTGCCAGCAGACAGGGACAGGGCATGAACACTGAAGCTTTCTTT. It yields the protein CASRQGQGMNTEAFF.

CDR3 bases: TGTGCCAGTAAACCCAGGGATCGGCTTTCACCCCTCCACTTT. It translates to CASKPRDRLSPLHF. V usage is TRBV19 and J usage is TRBJ1-6; TRBD1 is a possible D gene (5 bases). Germline CDR1 is LNHDA and CDR2 is SQIVND (reference sequence). Trimming removed 7 bases at V and 9 bases at J, with 16 bases between. This CDR3 comprises 14 residues.

This chain connects TRBV30 to TRBJ2-3; TRBD2 aligns across 8 bases. The V gene's germline CDR1 is GTSNPN and CDR2 SVGIG (reference sequence). CDR3 length equals 13 residues. The J segment lost 6 bases and the V segment lost 8 bases, leaving 10 bases of the junction unmatched. The CDR3 spells CASGRGAEDTQYF. As DNA, the CDR3 is TGTGCCAGCGGGCGGGGGGCGGAGGATACGCAGTATTTT. Full variable domain (remainder filled in from reference TRBV30 and TRBJ2-3): SQTIHQWPATLVQPVGSPLSLECTVEGTSNPNLYWYRQAAGRGLQLLFYSVGIGQISSEVPQNLSASRPQDRQFILSSKKLLLSDSGFYLCASGRGAEDTQYFGPGTRLTVL.

The CDR3 nucleotides read TGTGCCAGCAGTTACTCGAGGGCGGCGACCGGGGAGCTGTTTTTT. This encodes CASSYSRAATGELFF. This chain connects TRBV6-8 to TRBJ2-2; possible D gene TRBD2, 5 bases. Germline loops: CDR1 MNHGY, CDR2 SAAAGT. Trimming cost V 0 bases and J 5 bases, with 10 bases left between them. The CDR3 extends over 15 amino acids.

The CDR3 is CASSLRTSGGTGGYEQYF. The CDR3 coding sequence is TGCGCCAGCAGCCTCAGGACTAGCGGGGGGACCGGAGGCTACGAGCAGTACTTC. The chain employs TRBV4-1 and TRBJ2-7, with 14 positions matching TRBD2. J gave up 3 bases and V 4 bases, and 11 bases lay outside the gene matches. In germline, CDR1 is MGHRA, CDR2 YSYEKL. There are 18 residues in the CDR3.

This rearrangement joins TRBV6-7 to TRBJ1-1; the D is unclear. TRBV6-7 is annotated as an ORF whose role is uncertain. With 5 bases removed from V and 7 bases from J, the gap between germline ends came to 8 bases. There are 11 residues in the CDR3. For the CDR3, the DNA is TGTGCCAGCAGTCGGCCGGGTGAAGCTTTCTTT. Translated: CASSRPGEAFF.

CDR3 DNA: TGTGCCAGCAGCGAAAGACGGGCAGGAATGAACACTGAAGCTTTCTTT. Encoded protein: CASSERRAGMNTEAFF. V is TRBV11-3 and J is TRBJ1-1; no clear D. V lost 5 bases, J lost 0 bases, and 16 bases lay in between. The CDR3 is 16 residues long. Germline assignment: CDR1 SGHNT and CDR2 YENEEA.

This clone appeared a few times. The chain couples TRBV18 to TRBJ1-1; possible D gene TRBD1, 5 bases. The CDR3 consists of 13 residues. Germline CDR1 reads KGHSH; CDR2 reads LQKENI. V lost 6 bases and J lost 2, with 10 bases in between. The chain's CDR3 is CASSPGGNTEAFF. CDR3 sequence (DNA): TGTGCCAGCTCTCCCGGGGGTAACACTGAAGCTTTCTTT.

This clone was seen more than once but under ten times. V is TRBV6-8 and J is TRBJ2-5; D unclear. The CDR3 sequence is 12 residues long. The ends were cut back, 6 bases at V and 7 bases at J, with 12 bases in the middle. The germline V gene encodes CDR1 MNHGY and CDR2 SAAAGT. The CDR3 DNA sequence: TGTGCCAGCAGAAATCGTTGGGGGACCCAGTACTTC. This gives the protein CASRNRWGTQYF.

In its sample, this clone was seen a few times. The chain has TRBV11-3 and TRBJ1-3; D not certain. Germline CDR1 and CDR2: SGHNT and YENEEA. Trimming removed 2 bases from V and 1 base from J, with 12 bases in between. The CDR3 is 16 residues long. The CDR3 sequence is CASSLIFGPSGNTIYF. CDR3 nucleotide sequence: TGTGCCAGCAGCTTAATATTTGGGCCTTCTGGAAACACCATATATTTT.

This clone has more than one count but fewer than ten. The rearrangement links TRBV4-1 to TRBJ2-2; no clear D. Germline V gives CDR1 MGHRA, CDR2 YSYEKL. Trimming removed 8 bases from V and 0 bases from J, with 10 bases in between. The CDR3 has 14 residues. The chain's CDR3 is CASGKGTNTGELFF. The CDR3 DNA reads as TGCGCCAGCGGTAAGGGTACGAACACCGGGGAGCTGTTTTTT.

The chain couples TRBV19 to TRBJ1-2, with 10 nucleotides matching TRBD1. J lost 1 base, V lost 9 bases, and 5 bases had no gene match. Germline V gene lookup returns CDR1 LNHDA and CDR2 SQIVND (reference sequence). The CDR3 consists of 14 residues. CDR3 in amino acids: CASRQGADNYGYTF. In DNA form, the CDR3 reads TGTGCCAGCCGACAGGGGGCTGATAACTATGGCTACACCTTC.

The genes are TRBV11-3 and TRBJ1-6; 9 bases are a match to TRBD1. CDR1 is SGHNT and CDR2 is YENEEA in the germline V gene. The CDR3 contains 15 residues. The J segment lost 8 bases and the V segment lost 1 base, leaving 3 bases of the junction unmatched. The CDR3 here is CASSLGQGGYSPLHF. The CDR3 bases are TGTGCCAGCAGCTTAGGACAGGGGGGATATTCACCCCTCCACTTT.

This clone came up once. V is TRBV5-1 and J is TRBJ1-4, with D perhaps TRBD1 (6 bases). Germline V gene sequence: CDR1 SGHRS, CDR2 YFSETQ. V was cut by 1 base and J by 6 bases, with 13 bases left in between. The CDR3 length is 15 residues. This CDR3 reads CASSLFGRTDEKLFF. DNA for the CDR3: TGCGCCAGCAGCTTGTTCGGTCGGACAGATGAAAAACTGTTTTTT.